One and the same sample provided the 11 T cell receptor beta chains below, sequenced in a study of CD8 T cells in ankylosing spondylitis. One entry per CDR3 protein results from TCRdb running MiXCR on the 5' RACE reads. The sample contains some 200,000 distinct CDR3 sequences, approximately 24% of which appear only once. The sequenced sample was blood, either unsorted or a sorted T cell fraction (not recorded which). The receptors derive from a male donor with ankylosing spondylitis or in good health (not recorded which).

This clonotype was seen repeatedly, ten times or more. The chain couples TRBV4-1 to TRBJ1-3, with 7 bases fitting TRBD1. This CDR3 region has 16 residues. Germline-derived CDR1 and CDR2 are MGHRA and YSYEKL. With V trimmed by 1 base and J by 2 bases, 5 bases remained unmatched. As DNA, the CDR3 is TGCGCCAGCAGCCAAGCCCACAGGGGCACTGGAAACACCATATATTTT. Its protein product is CASSQAHRGTGNTIYF.

In this sample, this clonotype turned up many times. The CDR3 DNA reads TGTGCCAGCAGCCAAAGCTCCTACGAGCAGTACTTC. Translated, it gives CASSQSSYEQYF. The gene calls are TRBV6-5 and TRBJ2-7; D gene unclear. The CDR3 runs 12 residues. V gave up 6 bases and J gave up 0 bases, with 6 bases separating them. The germline CDR1 and CDR2 sequences are MNHEY and SVGAGI.

The chain employs TRBV5-1 and TRBJ2-1, with TRBD2 matching 14 bases. Germline V gene sequence: CDR1 SGHRS, CDR2 YFSETQ. The CDR3 extends over 17 amino acids. The trim removed 3 bases at V and 2 bases at J, leaving 4 bases unmatched. CDR3 nucleotides: TGCGCCAGCAGCTCCGGACTAGCGGGAGGACCCTACAATGAGCAGTTCTTC. This gives the protein CASSSGLAGGPYNEQFF.

The table lists this clonotype with many counts. J is TRBJ2-3 and V is TRBV5-1, with a tentative D call TRBD2 (6 bases). Germline V gives CDR1 SGHRS, CDR2 YFSETQ. V dropped 4 bases and J dropped 6 bases, with 18 bases sitting between them. The CDR3 contains 15 residues. The DNA of the CDR3 is TGCGCCAGCAGCCCAGGGACTGGCCGTCGGGATACGCAGTATTTT. Translated, it gives CASSPGTGRRDTQYF.

This clonotype was seen repeatedly, ten times or more. V gene TRBV3-1 combines with J gene TRBJ2-1, with a possible D match to TRBD2 (6 bases). V shed 6 bases and J shed 6 bases, with 9 bases lying between them. There are 12 residues in the CDR3. Germline CDR1 LGHDT, CDR2 YNNKEL (reference sequence). CDR3: CASSPGGNEQFF. As DNA, the CDR3 is TGTGCCAGCAGTCCCGGGGGCAATGAGCAGTTCTTC.

This clonotype was detected many times. This chain links TRBV5-1 with TRBJ2-2; 7 bases match TRBD2. Germline V gene sequence: CDR1 SGHRS, CDR2 YFSETQ. The CDR3 covers 15 residues. V lost 3 bases and J lost 5; bases outside the gene matches: 7. The CDR3 nucleotides are TGCGCCAGCAGCTCTGGACTAGGGCAAACCGGGGAGCTGTTTTTT. As protein: CASSSGLGQTGELFF.

With regard to this clonotype: This may be a read error: a much more frequent sequence differs by one nucleotide. V is TRBV12-3 or TRBV12-4 and J is TRBJ1-2; no reliable D call. The CDR3 has 15 amino acids. CDR3 nucleotides: TGTGCCAGCAGTCCCTCCCCCAGGACGGGCTATAGCTACACCTTC. Translated, it gives CASSPSPRTGYSYTF.

This clonotype was seen ten or more times. The gene calls are TRBV5-1 and TRBJ1-1; 10 bases match TRBD1. The CDR3 extends over 14 amino acids. Germline loops: CDR1 SGHRS, CDR2 YFSETQ. The J segment lost 6 bases and the V segment lost 0 bases, leaving 2 bases of the junction unmatched. The CDR3 sequence: CASSLEDRGSEAFF. DNA of the CDR3: TGCGCCAGCAGCTTGGAGGACAGGGGGTCTGAAGCTTTCTTT.

This clonotype was counted ten times or more. The genes are TRBV5-5 and TRBJ2-1; 12 bases align to TRBD2. CDR3 length: 16 amino acids. Germline lookup yields CDR1 SGHKS and CDR2 YYEKEE (reference sequence). V lost 4 bases and J lost 5; bases outside the gene matches: 7. CDR3: CASSQTSGGSHNEQFF. The CDR3 DNA sequence: TGTGCCAGCAGCCAGACTAGCGGGGGATCTCACAATGAGCAGTTCTTC.

This chain uses TRBV6-1 with TRBJ2-4, with 8 bases fitting TRBD1. Germline V gives CDR1 MNHNS, CDR2 SASEGT. The CDR3 is 14 amino acids. Unmatched junction bases numbered 7, after V lost 6 bases and J lost 6 bases. The CDR3 reads CASRKTGDRNIQYF. CDR3 in DNA: TGTGCCAGCAGGAAGACAGGGGATAGAAACATTCAGTACTTC.

The chain links TRBV7-9 to TRBJ1-2, with a tentative D call TRBD1 (6 bases). Deletions cut 4 bases from V and 6 bases from J, with 18 bases between. The CDR3 totals 15 residues. CDR1 SEHNR and CDR2 FQNEAQ come from the germline V gene (reference sequence). In nucleotides, the CDR3 is TGTGCCAGCAGCTACGGGACACTGGAAAGGAATGGCTACACCTTC. As protein: CASSYGTLERNGYTF.